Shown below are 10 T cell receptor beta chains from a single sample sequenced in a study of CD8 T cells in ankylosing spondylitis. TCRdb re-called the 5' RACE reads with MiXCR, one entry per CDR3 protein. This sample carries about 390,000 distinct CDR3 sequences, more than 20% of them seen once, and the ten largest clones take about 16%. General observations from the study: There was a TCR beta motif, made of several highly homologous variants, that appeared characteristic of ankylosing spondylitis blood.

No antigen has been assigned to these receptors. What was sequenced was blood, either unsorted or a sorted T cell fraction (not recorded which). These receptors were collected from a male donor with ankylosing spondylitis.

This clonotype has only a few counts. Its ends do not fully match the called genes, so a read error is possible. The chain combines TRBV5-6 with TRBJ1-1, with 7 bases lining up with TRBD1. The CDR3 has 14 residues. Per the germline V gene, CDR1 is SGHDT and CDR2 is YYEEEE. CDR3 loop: CASSQQGLNTEVFF. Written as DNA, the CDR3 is TGTGCCAGCAGCCAACAGGGGCTGAACACTGAAGTTTTCTTT. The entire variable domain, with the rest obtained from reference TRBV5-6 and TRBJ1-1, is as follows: DAGVTQSPTHLIKTRGQQVTLRCSPKSGHDTVSWYQQALGQGPQFIFQYYEEEERQRGNFPDRFSGHQFPNYSSELNVNALLLGDSALYLCASSQQGLNTEVFFGQGTRLTVV.

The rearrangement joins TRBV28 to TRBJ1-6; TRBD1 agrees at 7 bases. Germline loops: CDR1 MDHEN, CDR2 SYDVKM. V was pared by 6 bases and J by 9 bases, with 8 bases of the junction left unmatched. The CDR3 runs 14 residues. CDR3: CASRSDRVVSPLHF. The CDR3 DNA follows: TGTGCCAGCAGAAGCGACAGGGTTGTTTCACCCCTCCACTTT.

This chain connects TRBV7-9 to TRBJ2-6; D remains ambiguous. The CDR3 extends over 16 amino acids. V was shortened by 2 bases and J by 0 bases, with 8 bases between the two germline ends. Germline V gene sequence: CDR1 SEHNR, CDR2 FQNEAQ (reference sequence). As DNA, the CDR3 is TGTGCCAGCAGCTTATCAGGTCGCTCTGGGGCCAACGTCCTGACTTTC. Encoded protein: CASSLSGRSGANVLTF.

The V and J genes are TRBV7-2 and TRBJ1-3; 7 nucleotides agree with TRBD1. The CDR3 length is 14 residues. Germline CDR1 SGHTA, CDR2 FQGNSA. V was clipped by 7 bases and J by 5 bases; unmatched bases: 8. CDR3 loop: CASTLQGTRNTIYF. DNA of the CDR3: TGTGCCAGCACATTACAGGGGACGAGAAACACCATATATTTT.

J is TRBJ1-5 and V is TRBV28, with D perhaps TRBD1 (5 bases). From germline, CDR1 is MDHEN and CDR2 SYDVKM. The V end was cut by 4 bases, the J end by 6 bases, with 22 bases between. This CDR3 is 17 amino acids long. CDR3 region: CASSYPRQSGARQPQHF. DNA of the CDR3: TGTGCCAGCAGTTACCCGAGGCAAAGTGGGGCGCGTCAGCCCCAGCATTTT.

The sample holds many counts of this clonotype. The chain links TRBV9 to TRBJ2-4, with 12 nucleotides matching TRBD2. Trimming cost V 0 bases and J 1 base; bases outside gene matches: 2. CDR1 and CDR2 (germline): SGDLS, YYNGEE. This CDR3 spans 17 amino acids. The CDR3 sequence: CASSVEGLAGAKNIQYF. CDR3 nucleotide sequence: TGTGCCAGCAGCGTAGAAGGACTAGCGGGGGCCAAAAACATTCAGTACTTC.

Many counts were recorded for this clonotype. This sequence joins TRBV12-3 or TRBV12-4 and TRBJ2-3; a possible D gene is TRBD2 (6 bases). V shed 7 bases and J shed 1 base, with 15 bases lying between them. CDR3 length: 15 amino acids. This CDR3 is CASTIYPSGTDTQYF. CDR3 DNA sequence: TGTGCCAGCACTATTTACCCTAGCGGCACAGATACGCAGTATTTT.

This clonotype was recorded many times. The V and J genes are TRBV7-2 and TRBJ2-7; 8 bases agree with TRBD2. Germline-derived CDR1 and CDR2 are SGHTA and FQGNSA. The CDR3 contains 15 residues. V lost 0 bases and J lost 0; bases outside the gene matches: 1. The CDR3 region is CASSLAGTSSYEQYF. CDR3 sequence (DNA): TGTGCCAGCAGCTTAGCCGGGACTAGCTCCTACGAGCAGTACTTC.

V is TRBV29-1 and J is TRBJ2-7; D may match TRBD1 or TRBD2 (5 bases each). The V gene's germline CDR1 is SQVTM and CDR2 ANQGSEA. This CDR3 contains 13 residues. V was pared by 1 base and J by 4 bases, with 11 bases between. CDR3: CSVEGDDMYEQYF. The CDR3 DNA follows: TGCAGCGTTGAAGGGGACGATATGTACGAGCAGTACTTC.

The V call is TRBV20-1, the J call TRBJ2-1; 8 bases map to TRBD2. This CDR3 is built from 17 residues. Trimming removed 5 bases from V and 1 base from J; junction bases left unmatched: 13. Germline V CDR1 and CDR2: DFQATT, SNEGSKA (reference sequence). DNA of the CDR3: TGCAGTGCTTCCGCAGCGTTAGCGGGAAGGTCCTACAATGAGCAGTTCTTC. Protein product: CSASAALAGRSYNEQFF.